This T cell receptor beta chain was sequenced for a study of blood T cell repertoires in COVID-19. Background on the study: There were acute and convalescent COVID-19 samples, and they came from the United States, Italy and Spain. PBMCs, B-cell-depleted T cells, or T cells provided the cDNA or gDNA that made up the material.

The CDR3 has 11 amino acids. Germline assignment: CDR1 SNHLY and CDR2 FYNNEI. Trimming shortened V by 8 bases and J by 4 bases, and 8 bases separated the two germline ends. As originally analysed: Amplification of reference gene primers was used by the study to estimate nucleated cell counts. Clones were read by immunoSEQ multiplex PCR, and TCRdb kept only the in-frame ones, dropping some. V and J calls plus clone size are reproduced from that table; the DNA served to infer D and trimming. The sample holds about 280,000 clones, around 86% seen once. This sequence originates from a woman between 40 and 55 years old who had recovered from COVID-19. The gene calls are TRBV2 and TRBJ2-5; perhaps TRBD2 as D (6 bases). Source material: peripheral blood. CDR3: CASGGTETQYF. The DNA for the CDR3 is TGTGCCAGCGGAGGGACAGAGACCCAGTACTTC. Supplemented by reference TRBV2 and TRBJ2-5, the full variable domain reads EPEVTQTPSHQVTQMGQEVILRCVPISNHLYFYWYRQILGQKVEFLVSFYNNEISEKSEIFDDQFSVERPDGSNFTLKIRSTKLEDSAMYFCASGGTETQYFGPGTRLLVL.